The 10 T cell receptor gamma chains below all came from one sample that was sequenced in a study of gammadelta T cells in human blood. TCRdb re-called clones from the RT-PCR reads via CATT. The repertoire includes over 200 gamma-chain clones, under 6.5% of them detected once, and around 40% sits in the top ten. The specimen sequenced was Vgamma9Vdelta2 gamma-delta T cells from adult blood. The receptors derive from a human donor.

In its sample, this clone is hyperexpanded (1% or more). The V gene is TRGV9, the J gene TRGJP. CDR1 is GITISATS and CDR2 is ISYDGTV in the germline V gene (reference sequence). This CDR3 has 15 residues. Unmatched junction bases numbered 0, after V lost 2 bases and J lost 5 bases. In DNA form, the CDR3 reads TGTGCCTTGTGGGAGGAAGAGTTGGGCAAAAAAATCAAGGTATTT. It codes for CALWEEELGKKIKVF.

This chain connects TRGV9 to TRGJ1 or TRGJ2. The length of the CDR3 is 14 residues. The germline V gene has CDR1 GITISATS and CDR2 ISYDGTV (reference sequence). V shed 0 bases, J shed 3 bases, and the junction held 5 bases outside the gene matches. The CDR3 DNA is TGTGCCTTGTGGGAGGTGCAGGCTTATTATAAGAAACTCTTT. It is translated as CALWEVQAYYKKLF.

By sample share, this clone is large (0.1 to 1%). The rearrangement joins TRGV9 to TRGJ1 or TRGJ2. Germline CDR1 reads GITISATS; CDR2 reads ISYDGTV (reference sequence). This CDR3 contains 11 residues. The V gene end was trimmed by 2 bases and the J gene end by 8 bases; junction bases not matched to a gene: 3. The CDR3 coding sequence is TGTGCCTTGTGGGAGGCGAATAAGAAACTCTTT. Its translation: CALWEANKKLF.

This clone is labeled large (0.1 to 1%). J is TRGJP and V is TRGV9. The V gene end was trimmed by 3 bases and the J gene end by 18 bases; junction bases not matched to a gene: 5. The CDR3 has 12 amino acids. Germline V gives CDR1 GITISATS, CDR2 ISYDGTV (reference sequence). CDR3 amino acids: CALWEPGKIKVF. The DNA of the CDR3 is TGTGCCTTGTGGGAGCCCGGAAAAATCAAGGTATTT.

Judged by abundance, this clone is large (0.1 to 1%). V usage is TRGV9 and J usage is TRGJP. CDR3 length: 18 amino acids. J lost 7 bases, V lost 1 base, and 10 bases had no gene match. Germline CDR1 is GITISATS and CDR2 is ISYDGTV (reference sequence). The CDR3 sequence is CALWEVYPPELGKKIKVF. The CDR3 nucleotides read TGTGCCTTGTGGGAGGTTTACCCACCCGAGTTGGGCAAAAAAATCAAGGTATTT.

This clone is classed as large. This chain uses TRGV10 with TRGJ1 or TRGJ2. TRGV10 is an open reading frame whose function is uncertain. After removal of 8 bases from V and 2 bases from J, the junction contained 13 bases not matched to a gene. This CDR3 is 15 amino acids long. CDR3 bases: TGTGCTGCGTGGGAAACTACCCCCTATTATTATAAGAAACTCTTT. Amino acid sequence: CAAWETTPYYYKKLF.

This clone is hyperexpanded within its sample. This same CDR3 is encoded by further DNA sequences in the sample. This sequence joins TRGV9 and TRGJP. The CDR3 extends over 16 amino acids. The V segment lost 6 bases and the J segment 4 bases; nucleotides outside the gene matches: 6. Germline V gene lookup returns CDR1 GITISATS and CDR2 ISYDGTV (reference sequence). The CDR3 coding sequence is TGTGCCTTGTGGACCCGACAAGAGTTGGGCAAAAAAATCAAGGTATTT. Amino acid sequence: CALWTRQELGKKIKVF.

This clone is labeled hyperexpanded (1% or more). This chain links TRGV9 with TRGJP. Trimming removed 0 bases from V and 3 bases from J; junction bases left unmatched: 2. Germline-derived CDR1 and CDR2 are GITISATS and ISYDGTV (reference sequence). The CDR3 contains 17 residues. Here the CDR3 reads CALWEVQQELGKKIKVF. CDR3 bases: TGTGCCTTGTGGGAGGTGCAGCAAGAGTTGGGCAAAAAAATCAAGGTATTT.

By its share, this clone is hyperexpanded. This rearrangement joins TRGV9 to TRGJP. With V trimmed by 6 bases and J by 3 bases, 2 bases remained unmatched. The CDR3 has 15 amino acids. CDR1 is GITISATS and CDR2 is ISYDGTV in the germline V gene (reference sequence). The CDR3 sequence: CALWMQELGKKIKVF. CDR3 coding DNA: TGTGCCTTGTGGATGCAAGAGTTGGGCAAAAAAATCAAGGTATTT.

This clone is termed large. V usage is TRGV9 and J usage is TRGJP. Germline V CDR1 and CDR2: GITISATS, ISYDGTV (reference sequence). V was clipped by 5 bases and J by 7 bases; unmatched bases: 5. This CDR3 has 15 residues. As DNA, the CDR3 is TGTGCCTTGTGGGGTGGTGAGTTGGGCAAAAAAATCAAGGTATTT. Translated: CALWGGELGKKIKVF.